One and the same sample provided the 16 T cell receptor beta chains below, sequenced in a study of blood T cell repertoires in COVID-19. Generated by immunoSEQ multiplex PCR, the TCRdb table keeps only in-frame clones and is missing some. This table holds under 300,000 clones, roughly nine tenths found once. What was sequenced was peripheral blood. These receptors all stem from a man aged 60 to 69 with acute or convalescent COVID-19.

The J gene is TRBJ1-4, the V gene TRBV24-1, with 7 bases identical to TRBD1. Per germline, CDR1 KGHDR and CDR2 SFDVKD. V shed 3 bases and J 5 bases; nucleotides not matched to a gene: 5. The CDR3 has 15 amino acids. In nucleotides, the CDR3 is TGTGCCACCAGTGATCAAGGGGGCAACAATGAAAAACTGTTTTTT. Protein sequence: CATSDQGGNNEKLFF.

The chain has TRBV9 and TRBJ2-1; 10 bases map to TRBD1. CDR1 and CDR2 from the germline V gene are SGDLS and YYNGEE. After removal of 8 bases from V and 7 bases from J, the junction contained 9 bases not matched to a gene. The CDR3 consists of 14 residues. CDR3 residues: CASKKSGQGNEQFF. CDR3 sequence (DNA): TGTGCCAGTAAGAAATCGGGACAGGGGAATGAGCAGTTCTTC.

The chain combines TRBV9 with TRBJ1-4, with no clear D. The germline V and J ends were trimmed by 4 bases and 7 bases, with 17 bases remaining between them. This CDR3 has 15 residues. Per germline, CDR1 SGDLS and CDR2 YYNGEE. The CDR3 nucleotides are TGTGCCAGCAGCCCTCAATGGGAGACACCTGAAAAACTGTTTTTT. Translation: CASSPQWETPEKLFF.

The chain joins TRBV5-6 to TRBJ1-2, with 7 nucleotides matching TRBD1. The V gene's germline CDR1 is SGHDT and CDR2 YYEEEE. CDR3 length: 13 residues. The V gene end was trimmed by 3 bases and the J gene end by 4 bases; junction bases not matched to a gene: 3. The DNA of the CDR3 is TGTGCCAGCAGCTCGGACAGGTCCTATGGCTACACCTTC. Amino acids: CASSSDRSYGYTF. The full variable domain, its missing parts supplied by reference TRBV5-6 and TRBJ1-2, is DAGVTQSPTHLIKTRGQQVTLRCSPKSGHDTVSWYQQALGQGPQFIFQYYEEEERQRGNFPDRFSGHQFPNYSSELNVNALLLGDSALYLCASSSDRSYGYTFGSGTRLTVV.

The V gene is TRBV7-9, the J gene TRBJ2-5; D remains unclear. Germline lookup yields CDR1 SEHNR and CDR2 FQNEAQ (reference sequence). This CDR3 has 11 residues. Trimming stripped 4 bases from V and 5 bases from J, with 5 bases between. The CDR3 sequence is CASSSVETQYF. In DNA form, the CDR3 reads TGTGCCAGCAGCTCAGTGGAGACCCAGTACTTC.

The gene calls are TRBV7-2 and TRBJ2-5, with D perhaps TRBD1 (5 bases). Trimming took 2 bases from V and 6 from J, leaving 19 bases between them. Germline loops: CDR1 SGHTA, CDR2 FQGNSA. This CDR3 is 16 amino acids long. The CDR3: CASSLSGAVSVKTQYF. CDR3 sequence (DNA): TGTGCCAGCAGCTTAAGTGGGGCGGTTTCGGTGAAGACCCAGTACTTC.

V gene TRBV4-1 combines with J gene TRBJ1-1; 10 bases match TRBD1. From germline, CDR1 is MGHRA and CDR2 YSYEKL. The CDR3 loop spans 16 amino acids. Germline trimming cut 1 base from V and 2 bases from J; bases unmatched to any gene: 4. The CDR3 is CASSQGDRGRNTEAFF. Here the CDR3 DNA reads TGCGCCAGCAGCCAAGGGGACAGGGGAAGAAACACTGAAGCTTTCTTT.

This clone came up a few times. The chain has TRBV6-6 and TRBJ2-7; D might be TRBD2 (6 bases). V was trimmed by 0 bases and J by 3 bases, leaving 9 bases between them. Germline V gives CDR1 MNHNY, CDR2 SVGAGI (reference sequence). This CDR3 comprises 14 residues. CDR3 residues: CASSYSLRGYEQYF. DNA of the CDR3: TGTGCCAGCAGTTACTCTCTGCGGGGCTACGAGCAGTACTTC.

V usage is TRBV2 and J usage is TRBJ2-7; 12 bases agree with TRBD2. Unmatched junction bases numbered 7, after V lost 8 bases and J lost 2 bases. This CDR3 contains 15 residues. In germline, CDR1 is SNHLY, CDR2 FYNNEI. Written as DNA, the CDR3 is TGTGCCAGCCTGGATTGGACTAGCGGGGCCTACGAGCAGTACTTC. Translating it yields CASLDWTSGAYEQYF.

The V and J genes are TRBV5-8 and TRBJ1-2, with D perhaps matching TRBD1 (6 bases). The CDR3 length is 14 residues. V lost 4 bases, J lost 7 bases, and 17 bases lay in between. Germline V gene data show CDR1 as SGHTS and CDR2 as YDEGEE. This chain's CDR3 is CASSHRDNLGGYTF. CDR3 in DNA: TGTGCCAGCAGCCACCGGGACAACTTGGGTGGCTACACCTTC.

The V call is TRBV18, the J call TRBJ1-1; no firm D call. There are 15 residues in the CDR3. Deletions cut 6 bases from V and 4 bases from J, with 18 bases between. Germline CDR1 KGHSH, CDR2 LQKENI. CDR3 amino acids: CASSRSREKGTEAFF. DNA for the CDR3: TGTGCCAGCTCCCGCTCTAGGGAGAAGGGCACTGAAGCTTTCTTT.

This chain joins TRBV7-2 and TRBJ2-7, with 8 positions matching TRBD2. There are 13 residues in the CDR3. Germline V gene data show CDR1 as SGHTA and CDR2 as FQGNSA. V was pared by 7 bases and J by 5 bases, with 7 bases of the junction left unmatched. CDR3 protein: CASTKSGGHEQYF. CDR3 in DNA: TGTGCCAGCACTAAGTCGGGGGGGCACGAGCAGTACTTC.

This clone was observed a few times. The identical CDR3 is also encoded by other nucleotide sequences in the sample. CDR3 coding DNA: TGCGCCAGCAGCTTGGACAGGGCCGGAAACACCATATATTTT. Translating gives CASSLDRAGNTIYF. The chain links TRBV5-1 to TRBJ1-3; a weak D match, TRBD1 (6 bases). V was clipped by 0 bases and J by 4 bases, with 8 bases between them. The CDR3 covers 14 residues. Germline values: CDR1 SGHRS, CDR2 YFSETQ.

This CDR3 reads CASSLELAVVDTQYF. CDR3 nucleotides: TGTGCCAGCAGCTTAGAACTAGCGGTGGTAGATACGCAGTATTTT. The J gene is TRBJ2-3, the V gene TRBV7-2; TRBD2 agrees at 8 bases. The V gene end was trimmed by 1 base and the J gene end by 5 bases; junction bases not matched to a gene: 5. The length of the CDR3 is 15 residues. The germline CDR1 and CDR2 sequences are SGHTA and FQGNSA.

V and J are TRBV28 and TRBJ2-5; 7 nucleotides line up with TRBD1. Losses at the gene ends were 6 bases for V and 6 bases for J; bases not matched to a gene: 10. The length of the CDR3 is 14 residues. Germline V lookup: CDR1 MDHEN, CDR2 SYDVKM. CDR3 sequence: CASREVAGGKTQYF. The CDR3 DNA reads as TGTGCCAGCAGGGAGGTAGCAGGGGGTAAGACCCAGTACTTC.

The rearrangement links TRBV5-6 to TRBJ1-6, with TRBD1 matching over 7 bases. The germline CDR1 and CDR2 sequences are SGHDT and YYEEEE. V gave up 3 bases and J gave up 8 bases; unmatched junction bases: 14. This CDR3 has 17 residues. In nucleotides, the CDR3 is TGTGCCAGCAGCTCACGCTCAACCGGACAGGTTTATTCACCCCTCCACTTT. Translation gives CASSSRSTGQVYSPLHF.